This T cell receptor beta chain emerged from a study of post-analysis software for immune sequencing data. Across the whole study: There were relapsing-remitting, secondary progressive and progressive-relapsing multiple sclerosis among the disease courses included. Notes on the study in general: About five TRBV segments occurring more often in patients than controls included TRBV5-6, TRBV5-1 and TRBV20-1. The normalized Chao1 diversity of multiple sclerosis patients was significantly lower than that of controls.

As to this clonotype: Its antigen is currently unknown. One end of the junction is discordant with germline, which a read error may explain.

Unique molecular identifiers tagged the TCR beta cDNA libraries. The yield from about 1 to 10 million T cells was around 500,000 cDNA molecules in total. TCRdb processed the PCR reads anew with MiXCR; each CDR3 protein has one entry. The sample has roughly 430,000 distinct CDR3 sequences, about 39% seen once; the top ten hold around 8%. The CDR3 has 13 amino acids. Germline CDR1 is LGHNA and CDR2 is YNFKEQ. This receptor was taken from a girl under 10 years old with multiple sclerosis. This chain uses TRBV4-2 with TRBJ2-1; possible D gene TRBD1, 5 bases. Sequencing used blood. The CDR3 loop reads CASSQTGYDEQFF. The CDR3 DNA follows: TGTGCCAGCAGCCAAACAGGCTACGATGAGCAGTTCTTC.